The 20 T cell receptor beta chains presented below share a single source sample, sequenced in a study of OX40 agonist ivuxolimab in advanced cancers. The table came from immunoSEQ multiplex PCR; TCRdb's copy has only in-frame clones and leaves some out. The data show roughly 64,000 clones, 85% to 90% seen once. Sequenced material: CD4+ or CD8+ T cells sorted from blood, taken in a trial of the OX40 agonist ivuxolimab. The receptors here all came from an adult with an advanced solid tumor such as melanoma, head and neck, liver or kidney cancer.

The genes are TRBV11-2 and TRBJ2-5; unclear D gene. The germline V gene has CDR1 SGHAT and CDR2 FQNNGV. Between the trimmed V and J ends, which lost 5 bases and 2 bases, there was a span of 12 bases. CDR3 length: 14 residues. The CDR3 spells CASSPTGQQETQYF. For the CDR3, the DNA is TGTGCCAGCAGCCCGACCGGGCAGCAAGAGACCCAGTACTTC.

The V call is TRBV19, the J call TRBJ1-6; D perhaps matches TRBD1 (5 bases). Trimming pared 9 bases from V and 3 bases from J, leaving 18 bases between. Germline assignment: CDR1 LNHDA and CDR2 SQIVND (reference sequence). This CDR3 contains 16 residues. The CDR3 coding sequence is TGTGCCAGCAGTCCACTACGAGACAGCTATAATTCACCCCTCCACTTT. Its translation is CASSPLRDSYNSPLHF.

Here the CDR3 DNA reads TGTGCCAGCAGTGAATACCCCACCGGACTAGTCTACGAGCAGTACTTC. Its translation: CASSEYPTGLVYEQYF. This chain uses TRBV6-1 with TRBJ2-7; 7 bases match TRBD2. Germline trimming cut 2 bases from V and 3 bases from J; bases unmatched to any gene: 10. This CDR3 spans 16 amino acids. The germline gives CDR1 MNHNS, CDR2 SASEGT.

In this sample, this clone turned up a few times. This chain uses TRBV5-4 with TRBJ2-7, with D unclear. The germline V gene encodes CDR1 SGHNT and CDR2 YYREEE (reference sequence). The CDR3 consists of 13 residues. The ends were cut back, 0 bases at V and 3 bases at J, with 7 bases in the middle. DNA for the CDR3: TGTGCCAGCAGCTTGGCGTCTAACTACGAGCAGTACTTC. This codes for CASSLASNYEQYF.

The chain combines TRBV4-2 with TRBJ2-2; 7 bases agree with TRBD1. The CDR3 loop spans 17 amino acids. The V and J ends lost 0 bases and 0 bases, in that order; junction bases with no gene match: 4. The germline gives CDR1 LGHNA, CDR2 YNFKEQ. The CDR3 coding sequence is TGTGCCAGCAGCCAAGATTTAGGGACAGCGAACACCGGGGAGCTGTTTTTT. It codes for CASSQDLGTANTGELFF.

V is TRBV13 and J is TRBJ2-3; a weak D match, TRBD2 (5 bases). CDR3 size: 13 residues. Deletions cut 0 bases from V and 8 bases from J, with 9 bases between. The germline V gene has CDR1 PRHDT and CDR2 FYEKMQ (reference sequence). The CDR3 DNA is TGTGCCAGCAGCTTAGGGGGCCGGGGTACGCAGTATTTT. As protein: CASSLGGRGTQYF.

The chain has TRBV2 and TRBJ1-4, with 9 nucleotides matching TRBD1. V lost 4 bases, J lost 5 bases, and 5 bases stayed unmatched. This CDR3 spans 15 amino acids. The germline CDR1 and CDR2 sequences are SNHLY and FYNNEI. Here the CDR3 reads CASSVSGTGNEKLFF. CDR3 nucleotide sequence: TGTGCCAGCAGTGTCTCCGGGACAGGGAATGAAAAACTGTTTTTT.

This chain links TRBV7-8 with TRBJ2-1, with 10 bases lining up with TRBD2. Germline V CDR1 and CDR2: SGHVS, FQNEAQ. V shed 3 bases and J 9 bases; nucleotides not matched to a gene: 8. This CDR3 contains 15 residues. The CDR3 spells CASSFGLAAGGEQFF. The CDR3 DNA reads TGTGCCAGCAGCTTCGGACTAGCGGCAGGTGGTGAGCAGTTCTTC.

V and J are TRBV28 and TRBJ2-1; a possible D gene is TRBD2 (6 bases). The CDR3 length is 13 residues. V was trimmed by 7 bases and J by 4 bases, leaving 11 bases between them. CDR1 MDHEN and CDR2 SYDVKM come from the germline V gene. DNA of the CDR3: TGTGCCAGCACCGGGACTGAATACAATGAGCAGTTCTTC. As protein: CASTGTEYNEQFF.

V and J are TRBV6-5 and TRBJ2-1; 10 nucleotides align to TRBD1. The CDR3 covers 15 residues. Germline lookup yields CDR1 MNHEY and CDR2 SVGAGI. The V and J ends lost 4 bases and 5 bases, in that order; junction bases with no gene match: 5. This CDR3 reads CASSSDRGPNNEQFF. The CDR3 DNA is TGTGCCAGCAGTTCCGACAGGGGGCCCAACAATGAGCAGTTCTTC.

The sample holds one count of this clone. V gene TRBV30 combines with J gene TRBJ2-1; D unclear. The CDR3 loop spans 13 amino acids. Germline CDR1 reads GTSNPN; CDR2 reads SVGIG (reference sequence). V was trimmed by 0 bases and J by 6 bases, leaving 9 bases between them. The CDR3 coding sequence is TGTGCCTGGAGTGTAGGGATTGGCAATGAGCAGTTCTTC. Its protein is CAWSVGIGNEQFF.

V is TRBV19 and J is TRBJ1-1; D is uncertain. Germline-derived CDR1 and CDR2 are LNHDA and SQIVND (reference sequence). The CDR3 has 13 amino acids. Trimming took 4 bases from V and 2 from J, leaving 8 bases between them. The CDR3 nucleotides read TGTGCCAGTAGTAGGGTATTTAACACTGAAGCTTTCTTT. This translates into CASSRVFNTEAFF.

The chain combines TRBV27 with TRBJ2-3; 10 bases are shared with TRBD2. The CDR3 is 16 residues long. J gave up 3 bases and V 5 bases, and 8 bases lay outside the gene matches. The germline gives CDR1 MNHEY, CDR2 SMNVEV (reference sequence). As DNA, the CDR3 is TGTGCCAGCAGTGCTCCACTAGCGGGACTAACAGATACGCAGTATTTT. As protein: CASSAPLAGLTDTQYF.

J is TRBJ2-7 and V is TRBV27; 13 bases agree with TRBD2. Germline CDR1 is MNHEY and CDR2 is SMNVEV (reference sequence). The CDR3 is made up of 15 amino acids. V was clipped by 2 bases and J by 7 bases; unmatched bases: 5. The CDR3 sequence: CASSLGLAGALEQYF. CDR3 DNA: TGTGCCAGCAGTTTAGGACTAGCGGGAGCTTTAGAGCAGTACTTC.

The V and J genes are TRBV21-1 and TRBJ2-7; no DNA check was done on the table's D call, TRBD1. TRBV21-1 is tagged as a pseudogene. The CDR3 is 14 residues long. The DNA for the CDR3 is TGTGCCAGCAGCAAATTGTGCAGAACCTACGAGCAGTACTTC. It encodes CASSKLCRTYEQYF.

This rearrangement joins TRBV2 to TRBJ1-2, with TRBD1 identical over 10 bases. The CDR3 length is 13 residues. CDR1 and CDR2 (germline): SNHLY, FYNNEI. V dropped 9 bases and J dropped 3; count of bases not matched to a gene: 4. CDR3: CARAGTGDYGYTF. In DNA, the CDR3 is TGTGCCAGAGCCGGGACAGGGGACTATGGCTACACCTTC.

The chain combines TRBV11-2 with TRBJ2-6, with D maybe TRBD1 (5 bases). V lost 8 bases and J 2 bases, leaving 16 bases between the germline ends. This CDR3 contains 16 residues. Germline V CDR1 and CDR2: SGHAT, FQNNGV. Here the CDR3 DNA reads TGTGCCAGCCGCCACCCCGACAGTACTGGGGCCAACGTCCTGACTTTC. It yields the protein CASRHPDSTGANVLTF.

This chain joins TRBV27 and TRBJ1-2; the match to TRBD1 covers 8 bases. CDR1 and CDR2 from the germline V gene are MNHEY and SMNVEV (reference sequence). Unmatched junction bases numbered 4, after V lost 2 bases and J lost 8 bases. CDR3 length: 13 residues. CDR3 sequence: CASSLGQGYGYTF. Written as DNA, the CDR3 is TGTGCCAGCAGTTTAGGACAGGGTTACGGCTACACCTTC.

This rearrangement joins TRBV27 to TRBJ2-7; the D gene is possibly TRBD1 (5 bases). Germline V gene data show CDR1 as MNHEY and CDR2 as SMNVEV (reference sequence). The CDR3 extends over 13 amino acids. V lost 4 bases to trimming and J lost 3 bases, with 10 bases between them. The CDR3 reads CASSYAGNYEQYF. The CDR3 DNA follows: TGTGCCAGCAGTTATGCAGGGAACTACGAGCAGTACTTC.

The V call is TRBV27, the J call TRBJ2-7; the match to TRBD1 covers 7 bases. There are 14 residues in the CDR3. V lost 2 bases to trimming and J lost 3 bases; unmatched junction nucleotides: 4. Germline lookup yields CDR1 MNHEY and CDR2 SMNVEV (reference sequence). DNA of the CDR3: TGTGCCAGCAGTTTAGGGTCAGGGGGCTACGAGCAGTACTTC. It encodes CASSLGSGGYEQYF.